This TCR beta chain was identified during a study of T cell changes during pregnancy in multiple sclerosis. CDR1 and CDR2 (germline): MNHNS, SASEGT. The CDR3 spans 12 residues. The V gene lost 4 bases and the J gene lost 3 bases, with 7 bases spanning the gap. The data were produced by immunoSEQ multiplex PCR, yet TCRdb's version contains in-frame clones alone and is incomplete. The profile shows around 43,000 clones, approximately 90% of them singletons. The V and J genes are TRBV6-1 and TRBJ2-7; D is possibly TRBD2 (5 bases). This TCR was sampled from a female donor with multiple sclerosis, enrolled in a pregnancy study. Sequenced here: CD4+ T cells from peripheral blood mononuclear cells, sampled before pregnancy. CDR3 coding DNA: TGTGCCAGCAGTGGAGGGTTCTACGAGCAGTACTTC. Residues: CASSGGFYEQYF.